The 31 T cell receptor beta chains below all came from one sample that was sequenced in a study of blood T cell repertoires in COVID-19. The method was immunoSEQ multiplex PCR; TCRdb's version includes in-frame clones alone and lacks a portion of them. Altogether some 97,000 clones are present, approximately 90% being singletons, with the ten largest covering 0.85% to 1%. Sequenced material: peripheral blood. The source is a man aged 60-69 years with acute or convalescent COVID-19.

The chain recombines TRBV5-1 with TRBJ2-1, with 10 bases fitting TRBD2. This CDR3 has 14 residues. V dropped 5 bases and J dropped 6; count of bases not matched to a gene: 5. Germline CDR1 and CDR2: SGHRS and YFSETQ. The CDR3 bases are TGCGCCAGCAGAGTAGCGGGAGGATCCAATGAGCAGTTCTTC. Protein product: CASRVAGGSNEQFF.

This clone has a single count. The rearrangement uses TRBV11-3 and TRBJ2-3; 7 positions match TRBD2. Per the germline V gene, CDR1 is SGHNT and CDR2 is YENEEA. The CDR3 contains 18 residues. V was pared by 0 bases and J by 2 bases, with 11 bases of the junction left unmatched. The CDR3: CASSLESGGSYYTDTQYF. For the CDR3, the DNA is TGTGCCAGCAGCTTAGAGTCGGGAGGCTCATATTACACAGATACGCAGTATTTT.

Only a few counts were recorded for this clone. This chain joins TRBV5-1 and TRBJ2-7, with TRBD2 identical over 14 bases. The CDR3 contains 15 residues. V was pared by 4 bases and J by 6 bases, with 6 bases of the junction left unmatched. CDR1 SGHRS and CDR2 YFSETQ come from the germline V gene. This CDR3 reads CASSPGTSGRREQYF. As DNA, the CDR3 is TGCGCCAGCAGCCCCGGGACTAGCGGGAGACGCGAGCAGTACTTC. The full variable domain, its missing parts supplied by reference TRBV5-1 and TRBJ2-7, is KAGVTQTPRYLIKTRGQQVTLSCSPISGHRSVSWYQQTPGQGLQFLFEYFSETQRNKGNFPGRFSGRQFSNSRSEMNVSTLELGDSALYLCASSPGTSGRREQYFGPGTRLTVT.

The CDR3 region is CAGHDIDRAFDEQYV. CDR3 in DNA: TGTGCCGGCCACGACATTGACAGGGCTTTCGACGAGCAGTACGTC. The V call is TRBV21-1, the J call TRBJ2-7; the table's TRBD1 call for D was not verified on the DNA. TRBV21-1 represents a pseudogene. This CDR3 is 15 amino acids long.

The chain is built from TRBV15 and TRBJ2-1; the match to TRBD2 covers 8 bases. The CDR3 runs to 13 residues. The germline gives CDR1 LNHNV, CDR2 YYDKDF (reference sequence). The J segment lost 12 bases and the V segment lost 0 bases, leaving 4 bases of the junction unmatched. CDR3 in amino acids: CATSRDPSGGQFF. In DNA, the CDR3 is TGTGCCACCAGCAGAGACCCCAGCGGGGGGCAGTTCTTC. Drawing the rest from reference TRBV15 and TRBJ2-1, the complete variable domain is DAMVIQNPRYQVTQFGKPVTLSCSQTLNHNVMYWYQQKSSQAPKLLFHYYDKDFNNEADTPDNFQSRRPNTSFCFLDIRSPGLGDTAMYLCATSRDPSGGQFFGPGTRLTVL.

The chain is built from TRBV6-5 and TRBJ2-1; 8 positions match TRBD1. This CDR3 spans 12 amino acids. After removal of 8 bases from V and 13 bases from J, the junction contained 10 bases not matched to a gene. The V gene's germline CDR1 is MNHEY and CDR2 SVGAGI. DNA for the CDR3: TGTGCCAGCTCCCGAGGACAGGGTCAACAGTTCTTC. Protein sequence: CASSRGQGQQFF.

V usage is TRBV29-1 and J usage is TRBJ2-1; 14 bases are shared with TRBD2. The ends lost 6 bases at V and 9 bases at J; junction bases unmatched: 10. This CDR3 has 15 amino acids. In germline, CDR1 is SQVTM, CDR2 ANQGSEA. This CDR3 reads CSVNLGLAGDGEQFF. The CDR3 bases are TGCAGCGTGAACTTGGGACTAGCGGGAGATGGTGAGCAGTTCTTC.

The genes are TRBV19 and TRBJ1-2; D is unclear. V was clipped by 2 bases and J by 8 bases, with 6 bases between them. Germline V gene lookup returns CDR1 LNHDA and CDR2 SQIVND (reference sequence). This CDR3 is 11 amino acids long. The CDR3 DNA reads as TGTGCCAGTAGTATAACCCAGGGCTACACCTTC. It is translated as CASSITQGYTF. The entire variable domain, with the rest obtained from reference TRBV19 and TRBJ1-2, is as follows: DGGITQSPKYLFRKEGQNVTLSCEQNLNHDAMYWYRQDPGQGLRLIYYSQIVNDFQKGDIAEGYSVSREKKESFPLTVTSAQKNPTAFYLCASSITQGYTFGSGTRLTVV.

The rearrangement joins TRBV5-1 to TRBJ1-2, with D tentatively TRBD1 (6 bases). The ends were cut back, 4 bases at V and 6 bases at J, with 13 bases in the middle. Germline V gene data show CDR1 as SGHRS and CDR2 as YFSETQ. This CDR3 has 13 amino acids. The CDR3 DNA sequence: TGCGCCAGCAGCGGGGGCGGATTCGATGGCTACACCTTC. This translates into CASSGGGFDGYTF.

The gene calls are TRBV5-1 and TRBJ2-2; 11 bases align to TRBD2. Germline V gives CDR1 SGHRS, CDR2 YFSETQ. J gave up 0 bases and V 0 bases, and 7 bases lay outside the gene matches. The CDR3 is 19 amino acids. For the CDR3, the DNA is TGCGCCAGCAGCTTGGGGAATCGACTAGCGGGACCGAACACCGGGGAGCTGTTTTTT. As protein: CASSLGNRLAGPNTGELFF. Supplemented by reference TRBV5-1 and TRBJ2-2, the full variable domain reads KAGVTQTPRYLIKTRGQQVTLSCSPISGHRSVSWYQQTPGQGLQFLFEYFSETQRNKGNFPGRFSGRQFSNSRSEMNVSTLELGDSALYLCASSLGNRLAGPNTGELFFGEGSRLTVL.

This clone came up once. The rearrangement joins TRBV3-1 (or the pseudogene TRBV3-2) to TRBJ2-3; a possible D gene is TRBD1 (5 bases). This CDR3 is built from 15 residues. Germline V gene sequence: CDR1 LGHDT, CDR2 YNNKEL (reference sequence). Trimming removed 6 bases at V and 0 bases at J, with 13 bases between. CDR3 amino acids: CASSVGQASTDTQYF. Written as DNA, the CDR3 is TGTGCCAGCAGTGTAGGACAAGCTAGCACAGATACGCAGTATTTT.

The chain has TRBV5-4 and TRBJ2-1; 9 bases agree with TRBD2. With V trimmed by 4 bases and J by 7 bases, 12 bases remained unmatched. This CDR3 is built from 16 residues. Germline V gene data show CDR1 as SGHNT and CDR2 as YYREEE (reference sequence). CDR3 sequence: CASSAPLAGFVNEQFF. In DNA form, the CDR3 reads TGTGCCAGCAGCGCTCCTCTAGCGGGATTCGTAAATGAGCAGTTCTTC.

J is TRBJ2-1 and V is TRBV6-5; 9 bases are a match to TRBD1. After removal of 4 bases from V and 2 bases from J, the junction contained 3 bases not matched to a gene. Germline CDR1 is MNHEY and CDR2 is SVGAGI. The CDR3 has 15 residues. CDR3 in DNA: TGTGCCAGCAGTTCTACAGGGGGCCCCTACAATGAGCAGTTCTTC. This sequence encodes CASSSTGGPYNEQFF.

This clone has a single count. The CDR3 here is CASSSSPGSPTEAFF. DNA for the CDR3: TGCGCCAGCAGCTCATCACCCGGGAGCCCCACTGAAGCTTTCTTT. The chain couples TRBV5-1 to TRBJ1-1; D is unclear. In germline, CDR1 is SGHRS, CDR2 YFSETQ. CDR3 length equals 15 residues. Trimming removed 3 bases at V and 4 bases at J, with 16 bases between.

This chain connects TRBV21-1 to TRBJ2-7; whether TRBD1, the table's D call, matches the DNA was not checked. TRBV21-1 has pseudogene status. The CDR3 has 23 residues. DNA for the CDR3: TGTGCCAGCAGCAAATCGGGGGGCACCCCAGGGGGCGCATGGTGTAAGCTACGCTACGAGCAGTACGTC. It specifies CASSKSGGTPGGAWCKLRYEQYV.

J is TRBJ1-5 and V is TRBV19; D is unclear. Germline CDR1 LNHDA, CDR2 SQIVND (reference sequence). CDR3 length equals 16 residues. V lost 6 bases to trimming and J lost 2 bases, with 17 bases between them. The DNA of the CDR3 is TGTGCCAGTAGCCAAACCGGCGGCGGGGGCAATCAGCCCCAGCATTTT. It is translated as CASSQTGGGGNQPQHF.

The chain joins TRBV5-6 to TRBJ2-2; TRBD2 is a possible D gene (6 bases). The V gene lost 0 bases and the J gene lost 6 bases, with 6 bases spanning the gap. This CDR3 spans 13 amino acids. Germline assignment: CDR1 SGHDT and CDR2 YYEEEE. CDR3 DNA sequence: TGTGCCAGCAGCTTGGGGGAGGCCGGGGAGCTGTTTTTT. It specifies CASSLGEAGELFF. Full variable domain (outside the CDR3, taken from reference TRBV5-6 and TRBJ2-2): DAGVTQSPTHLIKTRGQQVTLRCSPKSGHDTVSWYQQALGQGPQFIFQYYEEEERQRGNFPDRFSGHQFPNYSSELNVNALLLGDSALYLCASSLGEAGELFFGEGSRLTVL.

The chain is built from TRBV29-1 and TRBJ2-3, with 10 nucleotides matching TRBD2. This CDR3 comprises 16 residues. J gave up 0 bases and V 3 bases, and 6 bases lay outside the gene matches. CDR1 and CDR2 from the germline V gene are SQVTM and ANQGSEA. CDR3 sequence: CSVEKGLAASTDTQYF. The CDR3 DNA sequence: TGCAGCGTTGAGAAAGGACTAGCGGCTAGCACAGATACGCAGTATTTT.

This sequence joins TRBV4-1 and TRBJ2-3, with 12 bases that match TRBD2. CDR3 length: 17 residues. Unmatched junction bases numbered 5, after V lost 0 bases and J lost 4 bases. Germline V gives CDR1 MGHRA, CDR2 YSYEKL. The CDR3 DNA reads as TGCGCCAGCAGCCAAGACCAACTAGCGGGAGGTGCAGATACGCAGTATTTT. It is translated as CASSQDQLAGGADTQYF.

The chain uses TRBV7-9 and TRBJ1-2, with D perhaps TRBD1 (5 bases). Germline CDR1 SEHNR, CDR2 FQNEAQ (reference sequence). The V end lost 4 bases, the J end lost 8 bases, and 20 bases lay between the germline ends. CDR3 length equals 15 residues. CDR3 coding DNA: TGTGCCAGCAGCTCCCACGAGCCAGGGCGTCGCGGCTACACCTTC. It yields the protein CASSSHEPGRRGYTF.

The chain joins TRBV14 to TRBJ1-2, with D maybe TRBD1 (5 bases). The CDR3 is 15 amino acids. Between the trimmed V and J ends, which lost 0 bases and 7 bases, there was a span of 15 bases. The germline V gene has CDR1 SGHDN and CDR2 FVKESK. DNA of the CDR3: TGTGCCAGCAGCCAAGATCTTATAGGGGTTGGTGGCTACACCTTC. Its translation: CASSQDLIGVGGYTF.

This clone was seen a handful of times. This chain links TRBV5-1 with TRBJ1-1; tentatively, D is TRBD1 (5 bases). V lost 4 bases and J 4 bases, leaving 17 bases between the germline ends. Germline CDR1 reads SGHRS; CDR2 reads YFSETQ. The CDR3 covers 15 residues. CDR3 sequence: CASSPEMGGGTEAFF. The CDR3 nucleotides are TGCGCCAGCAGCCCCGAGATGGGGGGAGGCACTGAAGCTTTCTTT.

This chain uses TRBV5-1 with TRBJ2-5; the match to TRBD1 covers 9 bases. The CDR3 loop spans 14 amino acids. V shed 2 bases and J 4 bases; nucleotides not matched to a gene: 3. CDR1 SGHRS and CDR2 YFSETQ come from the germline V gene. The CDR3 coding sequence is TGCGCCAGCAGCTTAGGACAGGGGCTAGAGACCCAGTACTTC. Translation: CASSLGQGLETQYF.

V gene TRBV30 combines with J gene TRBJ1-2; 7 bases agree with TRBD1. Germline loops: CDR1 GTSNPN, CDR2 SVGIG (reference sequence). Trimming cost V 6 bases and J 7 bases; bases outside gene matches: 8. The CDR3 consists of 12 residues. As DNA, the CDR3 is TGTGCCTGCCAACAGGGGACCAGTGGCTACACCTTC. Translated: CACQQGTSGYTF. The variable domain in full, completed from reference TRBV30 and TRBJ1-2, reads SQTIHQWPATLVQPVGSPLSLECTVEGTSNPNLYWYRQAAGRGLQLLFYSVGIGQISSEVPQNLSASRPQDRQFILSSKKLLLSDSGFYLCACQQGTSGYTFGSGTRLTVV.

This clone was seen only a few times. This sequence joins TRBV29-1 and TRBJ2-7, with TRBD1 identical over 7 bases. CDR3 size: 12 residues. The V gene end was trimmed by 6 bases and the J gene end by 9 bases; junction bases not matched to a gene: 11. Looked up from germline, CDR1 is SQVTM and CDR2 is ANQGSEA. The CDR3 DNA sequence: TGCAGCGTCGGACAGGACCTTGGGGTGCAGTACTTC. Amino acids: CSVGQDLGVQYF.

The chain is built from TRBV3-1 (or the pseudogene TRBV3-2) and TRBJ2-4; TRBD2 aligns across 13 bases. The J segment lost 7 bases and the V segment lost 5 bases, leaving 11 bases of the junction unmatched. CDR1 is LGHDT and CDR2 is YNNKEL in the germline V gene (reference sequence). This CDR3 spans 17 amino acids. CDR3 in amino acids: CASSLLGLAGDVNIQYF. For the CDR3, the DNA is TGTGCCAGCAGCTTATTAGGACTAGCGGGAGATGTCAACATTCAGTACTTC.

The chain recombines TRBV6-5 with TRBJ2-1; 10 bases agree with TRBD2. The CDR3 consists of 13 residues. Germline-derived CDR1 and CDR2 are MNHEY and SVGAGI. V was clipped by 8 bases and J by 7 bases; unmatched bases: 5. The chain's CDR3 is CASLLAGVNEQFF. The CDR3 DNA reads TGTGCCAGCCTTCTAGCGGGAGTTAATGAGCAGTTCTTC.

The J gene is TRBJ1-1, the V gene TRBV9; possible D gene TRBD1, 6 bases. The length of the CDR3 is 13 residues. CDR1 and CDR2 (germline): SGDLS, YYNGEE. V was cut by 1 base and J by 3 bases, with 7 bases left in between. CDR3 amino acids: CASSVQGYTEAFF. The CDR3 DNA reads as TGTGCCAGCAGCGTACAGGGGTACACTGAAGCTTTCTTT. Full variable domain (missing parts from reference TRBV9 and TRBJ1-1): DSGVTQTPKHLITATGQRVTLRCSPRSGDLSVYWYQQSLDQGLQFLIQYYNGEERAKGNILERFSAQQFPDLHSELNLSSLELGDSALYFCASSVQGYTEAFFGQGTRLTVV.

The chain links TRBV30 to TRBJ2-2; 8 bases are a match to TRBD2. The germline CDR1 and CDR2 sequences are GTSNPN and SVGIG (reference sequence). The V segment lost 1 base and the J segment 7 bases; nucleotides outside the gene matches: 11. This CDR3 is built from 16 residues. The CDR3 nucleotides read TGTGCCTGGAGTGGAAGCGGGAGAGGGAGATTCGGGGAGCTGTTTTTT. Amino acids: CAWSGSGRGRFGELFF. Supplemented by reference TRBV30 and TRBJ2-2, the full variable domain reads SQTIHQWPATLVQPVGSPLSLECTVEGTSNPNLYWYRQAAGRGLQLLFYSVGIGQISSEVPQNLSASRPQDRQFILSSKKLLLSDSGFYLCAWSGSGRGRFGELFFGEGSRLTVL.

CDR3 region: CSVGQGVYGYTF. In DNA, the CDR3 is TGCAGCGTTGGTCAGGGGGTTTATGGCTACACCTTC. This chain joins TRBV29-1 and TRBJ1-2; the match to TRBD1 covers 7 bases. The germline V gene encodes CDR1 SQVTM and CDR2 ANQGSEA. The CDR3 is 12 amino acids. With 4 bases clipped from V and 5 bases from J, the junction kept 4 bases outside the gene matches.

About this clone itself: One end of the junction varies from germline; a read error may be responsible. The chain has TRBV12-3 or TRBV12-4 and TRBJ2-1; D is undetermined. The CDR3 has 11 amino acids. The CDR3 here is CASSFYDEQFF. CDR3 coding DNA: TGTGCCAGCAGTTTCTACGATGAGCAGTTCTTC.